This T cell receptor beta chain was sequenced in a study of T cell repertoires in cytomegalovirus infection. Study-wide background: Both CMV infection and a matching HLA type were indicated by public TCR beta signatures.

This CDR3 is built from 15 residues. V was clipped by 4 bases and J by 8 bases, with 20 bases between them. TCRdb recomputed calls from the reads with MiXCR, one row per CDR3 protein. The sample has over 40,000 distinct CDR3 sequences; nearly 20% are singletons. This clonotype was detected ten times or more. Its target is unknown. This specimen was CD8+ T cells from cultured PBMCs, taken from culture after CMV antigen stimulation. This TCR derives from a human donor in good health (CMV status not recorded). Some clones in this sample may be carry-over from other donors' samples. This chain links TRBV12-3 or TRBV12-4 with TRBJ1-2, with D unclear. The CDR3 loop reads CASSYTLRFGPGYTF. The DNA of the CDR3 is TGTGCCAGCAGTTATACCCTACGCTTTGGACCAGGCTACACCTTC.